The 2 T cell receptor beta chains given below trace back to one sample, sequenced in a study of blood T cell repertoires in COVID-19. Here immunoSEQ multiplex PCR was the method, and the copy in TCRdb shows in-frame clones only, minus some. Seen here are some 200,000 clones, approximately 86% observed once, and the top ten hold 2.5% to 3.5%. Specimen: peripheral blood. These receptors all stem from a man aged 35 to 55 with active or convalescent COVID-19.

V usage is TRBV6-1 and J usage is TRBJ2-1; maybe TRBD2 (5 bases). Trimming stripped 0 bases from V and 0 bases from J, with 6 bases between. Germline values: CDR1 MNHNS, CDR2 SASEGT. This CDR3 contains 15 residues. In nucleotides, the CDR3 is TGTGCCAGCAGTGAAGCCGGGGTCTCCTACAATGAGCAGTTCTTC. It specifies CASSEAGVSYNEQFF.

The chain is built from TRBV6-5 and TRBJ2-1; D perhaps matches TRBD1 (6 bases). The ends were cut back, 9 bases at V and 9 bases at J, with 15 bases in the middle. The germline CDR1 and CDR2 sequences are MNHEY and SVGAGI. The CDR3 is made up of 12 amino acids. The CDR3 DNA follows: TGTGCCAGAGGGACACGCTCGGGTGAGCAGTTCTTC. Its translation is CARGTRSGEQFF.